This T cell receptor (beta chain) is from a study of blood T cell repertoires in COVID-19. As for the study in general: Researchers got acute and convalescent COVID-19 samples from the United States, Italy and Spain. The analysed material was cDNA or gDNA that came from T cells, B-cell-depleted T cells, or PBMCs.

This clone occurred a few times. Original methodology: From reference gene primer amplification, estimates of nucleated cell counts were derived. TCRdb's copy holds only in-frame clones and misses some; the assay was immunoSEQ multiplex PCR. The V and J calls and the clone size are those of that table, but D and trimming were determined from the DNA. The table has about 140,000 clones, more than 60% seen once. Looked up from germline, CDR1 is MDHEN and CDR2 is SYDVKM. The V and J ends lost 3 bases and 8 bases respectively, with 20 bases between them. The CDR3 length is 16 residues. The receptor's source is an elderly man with acute or convalescent COVID-19. The chain links TRBV28 to TRBJ1-3, with D hard to call. Source material: peripheral blood. CDR3 DNA sequence: TGTGCCAGCAGTTTTTTTGTAAAGGCGGGCCGGGACACCATATATTTT. The encoded protein is CASSFFVKAGRDTIYF.